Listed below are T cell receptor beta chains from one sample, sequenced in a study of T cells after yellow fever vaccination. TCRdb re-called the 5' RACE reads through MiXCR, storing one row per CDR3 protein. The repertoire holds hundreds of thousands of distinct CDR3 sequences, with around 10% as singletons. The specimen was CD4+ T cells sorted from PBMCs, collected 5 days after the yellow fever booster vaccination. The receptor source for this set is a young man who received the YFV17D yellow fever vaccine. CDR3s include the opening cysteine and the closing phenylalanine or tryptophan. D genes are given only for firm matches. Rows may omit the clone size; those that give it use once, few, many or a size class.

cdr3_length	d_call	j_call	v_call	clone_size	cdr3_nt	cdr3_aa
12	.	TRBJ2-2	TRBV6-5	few	TGTGCCAGCAAGATCGAGACCGGGGAGCTGTTTTTT	CASKIETGELFF
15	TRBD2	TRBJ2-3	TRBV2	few	TGTGCCACCAGCCCTAGCGGGGTTCCCGGGGATACGCAGTATTTT	CATSPSGVPGDTQYF
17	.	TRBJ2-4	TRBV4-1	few	TGCGCCAGCAGCCCCGTCGCCAGACCGAAGGGCAGAAACATTCAGTACTTC	CASSPVARPKGRNIQYF
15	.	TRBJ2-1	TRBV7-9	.	TGTGCCAGCAGCCCCCGAGGCTCCGTTGTTTATGAGCAGTTCTTC	CASSPRGSVVYEQFF
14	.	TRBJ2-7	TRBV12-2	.	TGTGCAAGTCGCTCGGATGGGACAATACACGAGCAGTACTTC	CASRSDGTIHEQYF
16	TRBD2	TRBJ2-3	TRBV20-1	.	TGCAGTGCTAGAAAAATAGCGGGGGGGCCCACAGATACGCAGTATTTT	CSARKIAGGPTDTQYF
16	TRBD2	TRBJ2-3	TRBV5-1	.	TGCGCCAGCAGCTTTAAAGCGGGGGATTTAACAGATACGCAGTATTTT	CASSFKAGDLTDTQYF
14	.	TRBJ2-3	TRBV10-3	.	TGTGCCATCAGCGGGGGACGGTCCACAGATACGCAGTATTTT	CAISGGRSTDTQYF
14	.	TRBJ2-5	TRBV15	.	TGTGCCACCAGCGCGGGGCTCGGGACAAACACCCAGTACTTC	CATSAGLGTNTQYF
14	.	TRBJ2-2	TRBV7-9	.	TGTGCCAGCAGGCCCCGGGGGAACACCGGGGAGCTGTTTTTT	CASRPRGNTGELFF
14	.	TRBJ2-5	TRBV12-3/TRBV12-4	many	TGTGCCAGCAGCCGAGAGAGGGGCCAAGAGACCCAGTACTTC	CASSRERGQETQYF
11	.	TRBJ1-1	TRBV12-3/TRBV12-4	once	TGTGCCTCTTTGTTCAACACTGAAGCTTTCTTT	CASLFNTEAFF
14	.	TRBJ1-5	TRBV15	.	TGTGCCACCAGCAATGGGGGGATGAATCAGCCCCAGCATTTT	CATSNGGMNQPQHF
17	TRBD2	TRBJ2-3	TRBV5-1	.	TGCGCCAGCAGCTTGGGAGCCGGACTAGCGGGGGTAGATACGCAGTATTTT	CASSLGAGLAGVDTQYF
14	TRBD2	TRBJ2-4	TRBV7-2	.	TGTGCCAGCAGCTTAGCGGTCGGGGGGGAGGGTCAGTACTTC	CASSLAVGGEGQYF
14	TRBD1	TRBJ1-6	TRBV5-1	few	TGCGCCAGCAGTTCGGGGGGGACAGCCTCACCCCTCCACTTT	CASSSGGTASPLHF
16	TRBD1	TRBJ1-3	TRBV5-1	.	TGCGCCAGCAGCACGACAGGGGCTCTCTCTGGAAACACCATATATTTT	CASSTTGALSGNTIYF
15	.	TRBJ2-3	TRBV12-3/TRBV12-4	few	TGTGCCAGCAGTTTGATGGAGCTGCGCACAGATACGCAGTATTTT	CASSLMELRTDTQYF
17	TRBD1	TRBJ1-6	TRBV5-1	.	TGCGCCAGCAGCTTGAGGCGGGGACAGAGTACGAGTTCACCCCTCCACTTT	CASSLRRGQSTSSPLHF
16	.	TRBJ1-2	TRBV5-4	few	TGTGCCAGCAGCTTGGATAGGGACCGGGCTAACTATGGCTACACCTTC	CASSLDRDRANYGYTF
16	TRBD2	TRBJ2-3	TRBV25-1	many	TGTGCCAGCAGTGAATTTACAGCGGGGAGCACAGATACGCAGTATTTT	CASSEFTAGSTDTQYF
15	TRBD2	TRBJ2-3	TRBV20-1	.	TGCAGTGCTGCGGCGGGGGGCATCTTCGCAGATACGCAGTATTTT	CSAAAGGIFADTQYF
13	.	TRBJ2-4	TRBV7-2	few	TGTGCCAGCAGCTTAGGAGATGGGGGCATTCAGTACTTC	CASSLGDGGIQYF
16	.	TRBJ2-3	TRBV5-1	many	TGCGCCAGCAGCCTTGGAGGAACTACAAGCACAGATACGCAGTATTTT	CASSLGGTTSTDTQYF
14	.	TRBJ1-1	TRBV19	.	TGTGCCAGTAGTATACACAGGCGGAACACTGAAGCTTTCTTT	CASSIHRRNTEAFF
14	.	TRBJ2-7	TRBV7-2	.	TGTGCCAGCAGCTTATGGTACGGGACGTACGAGCAGTACTTC	CASSLWYGTYEQYF
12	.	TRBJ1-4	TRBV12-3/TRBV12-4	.	TGTGCCAGCAGTTCCGTTGATGAAAAACTGTTTTTT	CASSSVDEKLFF
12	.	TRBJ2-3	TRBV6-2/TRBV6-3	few	TGTGCCAGCAGTTACTCGAGGATTACGCAGTATTTT	CASSYSRITQYF
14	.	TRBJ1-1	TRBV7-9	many	TGTGCCAGCAGCTTAGCGGGGTCGGCCCGGACAGCTTTCTTT	CASSLAGSARTAFF
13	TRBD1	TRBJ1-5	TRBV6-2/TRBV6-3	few	TGTGCCAGCAGATGGACAGGGATGCAGCCCCAGCATTTT	CASRWTGMQPQHF
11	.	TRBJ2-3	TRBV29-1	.	TGCAGCGTCAGGGAAGGAGATACGCAGTATTTT	CSVREGDTQYF
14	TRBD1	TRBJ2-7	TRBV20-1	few	TGCAGTGCTAGAGGGGACAGGGGTCTAGCCGAGCAGTACTTC	CSARGDRGLAEQYF
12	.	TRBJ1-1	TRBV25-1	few	TGTGCCAGCAGTGCCGGGACACTGGAAGCTTTCTTT	CASSAGTLEAFF
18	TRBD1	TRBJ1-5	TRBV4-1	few	TGCGCCAGCAGCCAAATCCCCGGGACAGCTCTTAGCAATCAGCCCCAGCATTTT	CASSQIPGTALSNQPQHF
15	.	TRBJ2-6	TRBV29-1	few	TGCAGCGTTGAGGTGGCGGGCTCTGGGGCCAACGTCCTGACTTTC	CSVEVAGSGANVLTF
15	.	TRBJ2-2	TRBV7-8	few	TGTGCCAGCAGCCCGACAGAAACAAACACCGGGGAGCTGTTTTTT	CASSPTETNTGELFF
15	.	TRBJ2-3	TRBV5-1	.	TGCGCCAGCAGCTTGGCCGGAGGCCACCCAGATACGCAGTATTTT	CASSLAGGHPDTQYF
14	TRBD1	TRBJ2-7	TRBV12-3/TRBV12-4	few	TGTGCCAGCAGTTTCGGACAGGGGGCCTGGGAGCAGTACTTC	CASSFGQGAWEQYF
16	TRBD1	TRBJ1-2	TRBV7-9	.	TGTGCCGGCACGGAACCCGGGACAGTTTTCAGGAATGGCTACACCTTC	CAGTEPGTVFRNGYTF
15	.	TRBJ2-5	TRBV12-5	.	TGTGCTAGTGGTTGGGCCCCCCCGTACCAAGAGACCCAGTACTTC	CASGWAPPYQETQYF
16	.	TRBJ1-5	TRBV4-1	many	TGCGCCAGCAGCCAAGATGGGGCACTTGGGAATCAGCCCCAGCATTTT	CASSQDGALGNQPQHF
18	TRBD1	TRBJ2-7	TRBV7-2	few	TGTGCCAGCAGCCCTTACTCGTCCGGGACAGGGTGGTCCTACGAGCAGTACTTC	CASSPYSSGTGWSYEQYF
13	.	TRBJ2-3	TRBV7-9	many	TGTGCCAGCATGGAGGGGGCCGGAGATACGCAGTATTTT	CASMEGAGDTQYF
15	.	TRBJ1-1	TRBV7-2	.	TGTGCCAGCAGCTCACCAGATCGACAGGTGACTGAAGCTTTCTTT	CASSSPDRQVTEAFF
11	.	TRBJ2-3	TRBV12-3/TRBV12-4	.	TGTGCCAGCGAGGGTGCAGATACGCAGTATTTT	CASEGADTQYF
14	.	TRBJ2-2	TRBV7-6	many	TGTGCCAGCAGCTCATTAGTGGTACCCGGGGAGCTGTTTTTT	CASSSLVVPGELFF
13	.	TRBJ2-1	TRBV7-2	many	TGTGCCAGCAGCTTAGTTGTGGGCGATGAGCAGTTCTTC	CASSLVVGDEQFF
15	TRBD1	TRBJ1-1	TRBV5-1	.	TGCGCCAGCAGCGGGATAACAGGGGTGAGCACTGAAGCTTTCTTT	CASSGITGVSTEAFF
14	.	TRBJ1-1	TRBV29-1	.	TGCAGCGTTGGGCGACAGGTAATGAACACTGAAGCTTTCTTT	CSVGRQVMNTEAFF
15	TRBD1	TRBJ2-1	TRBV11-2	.	TGTGCCAGCAGCTTGGGACAGGGAGGGTTCAATGAGCAGTTCTTC	CASSLGQGGFNEQFF
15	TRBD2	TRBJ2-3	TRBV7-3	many	TGTGCCAGCAGCGATCGAGCGGGGGCTGGAGATACGCAGTATTTT	CASSDRAGAGDTQYF
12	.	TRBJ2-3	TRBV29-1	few	TGCAGCGTTGGAATGAGAGAAGATACGCAGTATTTT	CSVGMREDTQYF
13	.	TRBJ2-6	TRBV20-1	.	TGCAGTGCTAAACGTGCTGGGGCCAACGTCCTGACTTTC	CSAKRAGANVLTF
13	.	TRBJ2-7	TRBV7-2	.	TGTGCCAGCAGCGAAGGAGTCTCCTACGAGCAGTACTTC	CASSEGVSYEQYF
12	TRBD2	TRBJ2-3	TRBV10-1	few	TGCGCCAGCAGTGTCAGGGAGGGTACGCAGTATTTT	CASSVREGTQYF
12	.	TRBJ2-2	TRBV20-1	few	TGCAGTGCTGGTCCCAGGCCCGGGGAGCTGTTTTTT	CSAGPRPGELFF
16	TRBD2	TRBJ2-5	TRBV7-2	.	TGTGCCAGCAGCTTCGTCTCCGGGGGGACGGAATTGACCCAGTACTTC	CASSFVSGGTELTQYF
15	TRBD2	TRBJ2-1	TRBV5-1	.	TGCGCCAGCAGCAGTACCCCTAGCGGACTCAATGAGCAGTTCTTC	CASSSTPSGLNEQFF